The 25 T cell receptor beta chains reported below all come from one sample, sequenced in a study of blood T cell repertoires in COVID-19. Data came from immunoSEQ multiplex PCR; TCRdb stores just in-frame clones and leaves some out. The sample has 100,000 or so clones, approximately 91% seen once. Sequencing was carried out using peripheral blood. The receptor set was obtained from a man over 45 with acute or convalescent COVID-19.

V usage is TRBV5-4 and J usage is TRBJ2-7, with TRBD1 as a possible D gene (6 bases). Looked up from germline, CDR1 is SGHNT and CDR2 is YYREEE (reference sequence). The ends were cut back, 4 bases at V and 2 bases at J, with 13 bases in the middle. CDR3 size: 14 residues. CDR3 region: CASSRTGLTYEQYF. CDR3 DNA: TGTGCCAGCAGCCGTACAGGGTTAACCTACGAGCAGTACTTC.

CDR3 nucleotides: TGTGCCAGTATCCCTGGGGGGGCGACTGAAGCTTTCTTT. This sequence encodes CASIPGGATEAFF. This sequence joins TRBV19 and TRBJ1-1; D may be TRBD1 (6 bases). CDR1 and CDR2 from the germline V gene are LNHDA and SQIVND (reference sequence). CDR3 size: 13 residues. V lost 7 bases and J 5 bases, leaving 14 bases between the germline ends.

The chain combines TRBV28 with TRBJ1-5; 7 bases align to TRBD1. Germline V gives CDR1 MDHEN, CDR2 SYDVKM. CDR3 length: 16 residues. The J segment lost 2 bases and the V segment lost 5 bases, leaving 9 bases of the junction unmatched. CDR3 bases: TGTGCCAGCAGTCCTTTAAGCAGGGGGGGCAATCAGCCCCAGCATTTT. Protein: CASSPLSRGGNQPQHF.

This chain links TRBV28 with TRBJ1-1; 8 bases line up with TRBD1. CDR3 length: 13 amino acids. Germline values: CDR1 MDHEN, CDR2 SYDVKM. With V trimmed by 8 bases and J by 11 bases, 13 bases remained unmatched. The chain's CDR3 is CASGVPGQETAFF. The CDR3 DNA reads as TGTGCCAGCGGAGTGCCGGGACAGGAGACGGCTTTCTTT.

V and J are TRBV4-2 and TRBJ1-1; 7 positions match TRBD1. Germline V gene sequence: CDR1 LGHNA, CDR2 YNFKEQ. This CDR3 comprises 15 residues. Trimming at V came to 4 bases and at J to 0 bases, leaving 5 bases not matched to a gene. The CDR3 loop reads CASSPTGALNTEAFF. The CDR3 DNA reads as TGTGCCAGCAGCCCTACAGGGGCCCTGAACACTGAAGCTTTCTTT.

V gene TRBV18 combines with J gene TRBJ1-1; 8 bases line up with TRBD1. CDR1 is KGHSH, CDR2 LQKENI, per germline. J was trimmed by 4 bases and V by 3 bases; bases with no gene match: 1. The CDR3 has 13 amino acids. CDR3 nucleotides: TGTGCCAGCTCACCGCAGGGGGCCACTGAAGCTTTCTTT. Amino acids: CASSPQGATEAFF. The full variable domain, completed using reference TRBV18 and TRBJ1-1, is NAGVMQNPRHLVRRRGQEARLRCSPMKGHSHVYWYRQLPEEGLKFMVYLQKENIIDESGMPKERFSAEFPKEGPSILRIQQVVRGDSAAYFCASSPQGATEAFFGQGTRLTVV.

The gene calls are TRBV7-3 and TRBJ2-5, with TRBD1 matching 8 bases. V lost 6 bases, J lost 4 bases, and 4 bases stayed unmatched. CDR3 length: 13 residues. Germline assignment: CDR1 SGHTA and CDR2 FQGTGA. CDR3 amino acids: CASRRDRSETQYF. The CDR3 DNA follows: TGTGCCAGCAGGAGGGACAGGTCAGAGACCCAGTACTTC.

The V gene is TRBV27, the J gene TRBJ1-2, with D perhaps matching TRBD1 (5 bases). V was trimmed by 2 bases and J by 2 bases, leaving 9 bases between them. CDR3 length equals 14 residues. CDR1 and CDR2 (germline): MNHEY, SMNVEV (reference sequence). Here the CDR3 reads CASSLIPGNYGYTF. The DNA of the CDR3 is TGTGCCAGCAGTTTAATACCAGGGAACTATGGCTACACCTTC.

This chain joins TRBV7-2 and TRBJ2-1; 7 nucleotides align to TRBD1. Per the germline V gene, CDR1 is SGHTA and CDR2 is FQGNSA. The CDR3 is made up of 14 amino acids. V dropped 4 bases and J dropped 4; count of bases not matched to a gene: 4. CDR3 in amino acids: CASSSGQMYNEQFF. As DNA, the CDR3 is TGTGCCAGCAGCTCGGGACAGATGTACAATGAGCAGTTCTTC.

The rearrangement links TRBV19 to TRBJ2-5; perhaps TRBD2 as D (6 bases). This CDR3 has 16 amino acids. Germline V gene sequence: CDR1 LNHDA, CDR2 SQIVND (reference sequence). V was trimmed by 8 bases and J by 2 bases, leaving 21 bases between them. CDR3 nucleotides: TGTGCCAGTCGGCGCCTTGGGGGGAGCAGGCAAGAGACCCAGTACTTC. Protein sequence: CASRRLGGSRQETQYF.

There are a few counts of this clone. This rearrangement joins TRBV11-1 to TRBJ2-2; 7 bases map to TRBD1. The CDR3 extends over 15 amino acids. Germline CDR1 and CDR2: SGHAT and FQDESV (reference sequence). V shed 2 bases, J shed 4 bases, and the junction held 4 bases outside the gene matches. The CDR3 DNA follows: TGTGCCAGCAGCTTACTTGACAGGGCCACCGGGGAGCTGTTTTTT. It yields the protein CASSLLDRATGELFF.

V and J are TRBV18 and TRBJ2-7; no clear D. Germline V gene sequence: CDR1 KGHSH, CDR2 LQKENI. CDR3 length equals 13 residues. Trimming took 4 bases from V and 0 from J, leaving 7 bases between them. CDR3 residues: CASSLQSSYEQYF. CDR3 coding DNA: TGTGCCAGCTCACTACAGAGCTCCTACGAGCAGTACTTC.

The chain combines TRBV20-1 with TRBJ2-3; D is uncertain. Looked up from germline, CDR1 is DFQATT and CDR2 is SNEGSKA (reference sequence). V lost 5 bases to trimming and J lost 2 bases, with 5 bases between them. The CDR3 is made up of 11 amino acids. The CDR3 DNA follows: TGCAGTGCTTCTTTCACAGATACGCAGTATTTT. Protein product: CSASFTDTQYF.

A few counts support this clone. This CDR3 reads CASSRDRAYEQYF. DNA of the CDR3: TGCGCCAGTTCCCGGGACAGAGCCTACGAGCAGTACTTC. This sequence joins TRBV5-1 and TRBJ2-7, with 7 bases that match TRBD1. Germline values: CDR1 SGHRS, CDR2 YFSETQ. After removal of 8 bases from V and 2 bases from J, the junction contained 7 bases not matched to a gene. The CDR3 totals 13 residues.

The CDR3, as DNA: TGTGCCAGCAGCCAACTAGCGGGGGGGCTGAACACCGGGGAGCTGTTTTTT. It is translated as CASSQLAGGLNTGELFF. The chain links TRBV3-1 (or the pseudogene TRBV3-2) to TRBJ2-2; TRBD2 matches at 12 bases. V lost 2 bases and J lost 1; bases outside the gene matches: 2. In germline, CDR1 is LGHDT, CDR2 YNNKEL (reference sequence). This CDR3 region has 17 residues.

This chain joins TRBV15 and TRBJ1-4; TRBD1 aligns across 10 bases. V lost 1 base to trimming and J lost 8 bases; unmatched junction nucleotides: 4. The length of the CDR3 is 15 residues. Germline assignment: CDR1 LNHNV and CDR2 YYDKDF (reference sequence). CDR3 residues: CATSRGTGGREKLFF. The CDR3 nucleotides read TGTGCCACCAGCAGAGGGACAGGGGGTAGAGAAAAACTGTTTTTT.

This chain connects TRBV5-1 to TRBJ1-1; D might be TRBD1 (6 bases). Germline lookup yields CDR1 SGHRS and CDR2 YFSETQ. This CDR3 comprises 16 residues. The ends were cut back, 4 bases at V and 4 bases at J, with 20 bases in the middle. In nucleotides, the CDR3 is TGCGCCAGCAGCCCAGGGGCGGCGGGAGTGGCCACTGAAGCTTTCTTT. Translated, it gives CASSPGAAGVATEAFF.

The V call is TRBV18, the J call TRBJ2-2; D is possibly TRBD2 (6 bases). This CDR3 has 16 amino acids. Germline V lookup: CDR1 KGHSH, CDR2 LQKENI. Deletions cut 6 bases from V and 4 bases from J, with 18 bases between. CDR3 nucleotides: TGTGCCAGCTCCCAACAGCGCGGGGTGAGCACCGGGGAGCTGTTTTTT. This gives the protein CASSQQRGVSTGELFF.

The chain uses TRBV5-1 and TRBJ1-1; 10 bases fit TRBD1. With 3 bases clipped from V and 10 bases from J, the junction kept 9 bases outside the gene matches. CDR1 is SGHRS, CDR2 YFSETQ, per germline. This CDR3 region has 14 residues. CDR3 coding DNA: TGCGCCAGCAGCTCGGATGGACAGGGGGAGATAGCTTTCTTT. Translation: CASSSDGQGEIAFF.

The chain uses TRBV7-3 and TRBJ2-7, with TRBD1 matching over 7 bases. The germline CDR1 and CDR2 sequences are SGHTA and FQGTGA. The trim removed 2 bases at V and 3 bases at J, leaving 7 bases unmatched. The CDR3 is 15 amino acids. The CDR3 sequence is CASSLRPGGYYEQYF. In nucleotides, the CDR3 is TGTGCCAGCAGCTTACGGCCAGGGGGATACTACGAGCAGTACTTC.

The chain recombines TRBV19 with TRBJ2-1, with unresolved D. The CDR3 length is 14 residues. Trimming removed 7 bases from V and 6 bases from J, with 16 bases in between. CDR1 LNHDA and CDR2 SQIVND come from the germline V gene (reference sequence). The CDR3 region has the DNA TGTGCCAGTACCACGACCGGGTCCACCAATGAGCAGTTCTTC. As protein: CASTTTGSTNEQFF.

CDR3 in amino acids: CASSSRGGSTDTQYF. The CDR3 nucleotides read TGTGCCAGCAGCTCCCGGGGGGGTAGCACAGATACGCAGTATTTT. J is TRBJ2-3 and V is TRBV11-1; the match to TRBD2 covers 8 bases. With 4 bases clipped from V and 0 bases from J, the junction kept 3 bases outside the gene matches. Per the germline V gene, CDR1 is SGHAT and CDR2 is FQDESV (reference sequence). The CDR3 consists of 15 residues.

This chain links TRBV3-1 (or the pseudogene TRBV3-2) with TRBJ1-5; no clear D gene. The CDR3 is made up of 15 amino acids. Germline values: CDR1 LGHDT, CDR2 YNNKEL (reference sequence). V was pared by 0 bases and J by 5 bases, with 11 bases between. In nucleotides, the CDR3 is TGTGCCAGCAGCCAAGATTCCGCCAGGCATCAGCCCCAGCATTTT. Its protein is CASSQDSARHQPQHF.

The chain joins TRBV25-1 to TRBJ1-5; D remains ambiguous. This CDR3 contains 14 residues. The V and J ends lost 4 bases and 4 bases respectively, with 11 bases between them. CDR1 MGHDK and CDR2 SYGVNS come from the germline V gene. CDR3 sequence: CASSATGNNQPQHF. In nucleotides, the CDR3 is TGTGCCAGCAGTGCGACGGGTAATAATCAGCCCCAGCATTTT.

This sequence joins TRBV19 and TRBJ1-1; 8 nucleotides line up with TRBD1. V was pared by 4 bases and J by 9 bases, with 13 bases of the junction left unmatched. Looked up from germline, CDR1 is LNHDA and CDR2 is SQIVND (reference sequence). The CDR3 consists of 15 residues. The CDR3 spells CASSTPGGGGPKAFF. The CDR3 DNA is TGTGCCAGTAGTACTCCAGGGGGCGGGGGACCGAAAGCTTTCTTT.